This T cell receptor (beta chain) was captured by sequencing in a study of CD8 T cells in ankylosing spondylitis (dated by TCRdb to 2015 to 2018). Notes on the research overall: The study set out to find disease-linked TCR variants by profiling T cell receptor beta repertoires in ankylosing spondylitis patients and healthy donors. The full study cohort comprised 20 to 30 ankylosing spondylitis patients and 110 or so healthy donors. Peripheral blood samples were taken, and synovial fluid was additionally collected from ankylosing spondylitis patients.

Spanning cysteine to phenylalanine, the CDR3 consists of 15 amino acids. Here the CDR3 DNA is all that survives: 45 bases in frame from base 1. CDR1 and CDR2, per the germline V gene, are SGHRS and YFSETQ. V loses 3 bases, J loses 4 bases, and the germline ends lie 14 bases apart. Sequencing relied on an Illumina HiSeq 2500. TCR beta libraries were prepared by quantitative 5'-RACE with molecular barcodes. On the authors' methods: Disease-linked TCR variants were identified with a new computational method built on a probabilistic model of VDJ rearrangement. TCRdb reprocessing: public reads trimmed at Q25 with fastp, clones called with MiXCR, in-frame beta chains kept. Every entry covers one CDR3 protein and lists the most common genes and DNA from its rows. What appears here as the V and J calls and clone size reflects TCRdb's work, not the paper's. This sample gives about 340,000 distinct CDR3 sequences in total; 8% of them show up just once. Roughly 14% of the sample comes from the top ten.

Findings and caveats that apply to the study as a whole: Some motif variants were previously reported in synovial fluid and blood of reactive arthritis patients, suggesting common disease-initiation mechanisms. A TCR beta motif of about 8 highly homologous amino acid variants appeared characteristic of blood from ankylosing spondylitis patients. The disease-linked clones had a CD8+ phenotype and were found at relatively low frequencies in peripheral blood. The disease-linked clones were reported as significantly enriched in matched synovial fluid samples from ankylosing spondylitis patients.

This clonotype has a handful of counts. Its antigen specificity is not known. No base quality information exists; no much larger clone differs at one position. The sequencing input was blood, either unsorted or a sorted T cell fraction (not recorded which). The TCR was taken from a male donor with ankylosing spondylitis. The rearrangement combines TRBV5-1 with TRBJ2-1, and perhaps TRBD1 as D gene, on 7 matching bases. In nucleotides, the sequence is TGCGCCAGCAGCTGGAGGGGGCGGAGGTACAATGAGCAGTTCTTC. Translated, this is CASSWRGRRYNEQFF.